A single TCR beta chain is shown here with its context. The antigen is undetermined. This sample was taken from a study of shared clonotypes between healthy human individuals. Study-wide results and caveats: Only blood was sampled; tissue repertoires likely differ. About 4.5% of naive CD4 clonotypes were common to a handful of donors. Despite large depth, sorted-subset datasets appeared incompletely sequenced.

Germline trimming cut 5 bases from V and 5 bases from J; bases unmatched to any gene: 15. Germline lookup yields CDR1 LGHNA and CDR2 YNFKEQ. The length of the CDR3 is 17 residues. Sequencing was performed with immunoSEQ multiplex PCR; in TCRdb, only in-frame clones are kept and a portion is missing. This table has hundreds of thousands of clones, about 92% appearing once. Positive CCR7 selection of CD45RO-negative cells yielded the naive CD8 cells, and terminally differentiated effector memory CD45RA+ cells were excluded. V usage is TRBV4-2 and J usage is TRBJ1-5, with TRBD1 matching 7 bases. The TCR was taken from a man aged 30-40 years in good health. The source material was naive CD8+ T cells sorted from blood. CDR3 residues: CASSSTAQGKEDQPQHF. The CDR3 DNA follows: TGTGCCAGCAGCTCGACCGCACAGGGGAAGGAGGATCAGCCCCAGCATTTT.